The 32 T cell receptor beta chains reported below all come from one sample, sequenced in a study of cytomegalovirus exposure and HLA in healthy donors. The PCR made use of 60 Vbeta and 13 Jbeta primers. Produced via immunoSEQ multiplex PCR; TCRdb's table is partial and in-frame only. The data show around 100,000 clones, with approximately 7.7% seen just once and under 3% held by the top ten. The sequencing input was PBMCs. The receptor source for this set is a middle-aged man in good health and CMV-seronegative.

This chain joins TRBV29-1 and TRBJ1-1; D perhaps matches TRBD1 (5 bases). V dropped 7 bases and J dropped 4 bases, with 13 bases sitting between them. The CDR3 is made up of 12 amino acids. The germline gives CDR1 SQVTM, CDR2 ANQGSEA. CDR3: CSGGGGPTEAFF. As DNA, the CDR3 is TGCAGCGGTGGGGGGGGTCCCACTGAAGCTTTCTTT.

This clone turned up a few times. The genes are TRBV18 and TRBJ2-2, with TRBD1 identical over 10 bases. V shed 1 base, J shed 5 bases, and the junction held 7 bases outside the gene matches. Germline V CDR1 and CDR2: KGHSH, LQKENI. The CDR3 loop spans 17 amino acids. The CDR3 bases are TGTGCCAGCTCACCACTCAGGGGACAGGGGAAAACCGGGGAGCTGTTTTTT. Protein sequence: CASSPLRGQGKTGELFF.

In its sample, this clone was seen a few times. The rearrangement uses TRBV9 and TRBJ1-2; TRBD1 matches 8 bases. The junction had 11 bases not matched to a gene; V was cut back by 4 bases and J by 3 bases. Germline V gene sequence: CDR1 SGDLS, CDR2 YYNGEE. This CDR3 spans 16 amino acids. CDR3 sequence (DNA): TGTGCCAGCAGCTCCCAGGGACAGGAACTATACTATGGCTACACCTTC. Translation: CASSSQGQELYYGYTF.

This chain joins TRBV7-2 and TRBJ2-7; D may be TRBD1 (6 bases). The V end lost 5 bases, the J end lost 1 base, and 21 bases lay between the germline ends. Germline V gene data show CDR1 as SGHTA and CDR2 as FQGNSA. The length of the CDR3 is 17 residues. CDR3 loop: CASSPTRTDLKSYEQYF. The CDR3 DNA sequence: TGTGCCAGCAGCCCTACCCGGACAGACCTCAAGTCCTACGAGCAGTACTTC.

This clone has only a few counts. The chain uses TRBV6-5 and TRBJ2-3, with 13 bases lining up with TRBD2. Germline V gene lookup returns CDR1 MNHEY and CDR2 SVGAGI. After removal of 5 bases from V and 5 bases from J, the junction contained 4 bases not matched to a gene. The CDR3 consists of 15 residues. The CDR3 sequence: CASSPGLAGVDTQYF. The DNA for the CDR3 is TGTGCCAGCAGTCCAGGACTAGCGGGAGTAGATACGCAGTATTTT.

The V and J genes are TRBV6-1 and TRBJ1-2, with a possible D match to TRBD1 (6 bases). The germline V gene encodes CDR1 MNHNS and CDR2 SASEGT. Trimming pared 1 base from V and 4 bases from J, leaving 16 bases between. The CDR3 has 16 amino acids. The CDR3 region has the DNA TGTGCCAGCAGTGAAGATGTATGGGGGCGAAGCTATGGCTACACCTTC. Its translation: CASSEDVWGRSYGYTF.

The chain links TRBV6-6 to TRBJ2-2; 7 positions agree with TRBD1. J gave up 5 bases and V 2 bases, and 2 bases lay outside the gene matches. Germline CDR1 is MNHNY and CDR2 is SVGAGI (reference sequence). The CDR3 contains 14 residues. The CDR3 nucleotides are TGTGCCAGCAGTTACGGCAGGGGGACCGGGGAGCTGTTTTTT. As protein: CASSYGRGTGELFF.

In this sample, this clone turned up a few times. The gene calls are TRBV7-2 and TRBJ1-2, with 9 bases that match TRBD1. Germline V gene sequence: CDR1 SGHTA, CDR2 FQGNSA. There are 17 residues in the CDR3. The trim removed 10 bases at V and 5 bases at J, leaving 20 bases unmatched. The chain's CDR3 is CAIRKNPNRGPGYGYTF. The CDR3 DNA follows: TGTGCCATCCGGAAGAACCCGAACAGGGGGCCAGGGTATGGCTACACCTTC.

The genes are TRBV28 and TRBJ1-1; D perhaps matches TRBD1 (5 bases). CDR3 size: 16 residues. Trimming cost V 6 bases and J 0 bases, with 17 bases left between them. Germline V gene data show CDR1 as MDHEN and CDR2 as SYDVKM. The CDR3 sequence is CASSIAGEIMNTEAFF. The CDR3 DNA reads as TGTGCCAGCAGCATCGCGGGGGAGATTATGAACACTGAAGCTTTCTTT. Supplemented by reference TRBV28 and TRBJ1-1, the full variable domain reads DVKVTQSSRYLVKRTGEKVFLECVQDMDHENMFWYRQDPGLGLRLIYFSYDVKMKEKGDIPEGYSVSREKKERFSLILESASTNQTSMYLCASSIAGEIMNTEAFFGQGTRLTVV.

This clone was detected only a few times. The CDR3 protein is CASSEGFSQETQYF. The CDR3 nucleotides read TGTGCCAGCAGTGAAGGTTTTAGCCAAGAGACCCAGTACTTC. V is TRBV2 and J is TRBJ2-5; D call uncertain. CDR1 and CDR2 (germline): SNHLY, FYNNEI. V lost 1 base, J lost 1 base, and 7 bases lay in between. There are 14 residues in the CDR3.

This clone was counted a few times. The chain links TRBV7-3 to TRBJ2-1; 7 nucleotides agree with TRBD2. Germline-derived CDR1 and CDR2 are SGHTA and FQGTGA. Germline trimming cut 2 bases from V and 7 bases from J; bases unmatched to any gene: 5. The CDR3 sequence is 14 residues long. The CDR3 nucleotides are TGTGCCAGCAGCTTAGGGGGAGGGAATAATGAGCAGTTCTTC. This encodes CASSLGGGNNEQFF.

The V gene is TRBV5-1, the J gene TRBJ2-7; 10 positions agree with TRBD1. Germline V gene sequence: CDR1 SGHRS, CDR2 YFSETQ. The CDR3 has 13 amino acids. J was trimmed by 3 bases and V by 7 bases; bases with no gene match: 4. This CDR3 is CASYRDRGYEQYF. CDR3 nucleotides: TGCGCCAGCTACCGGGACAGGGGCTACGAGCAGTACTTC.

The V call is TRBV30, the J call TRBJ2-2, with D perhaps TRBD2 (5 bases). Trimming removed 0 bases from V and 6 bases from J, with 14 bases in between. The length of the CDR3 is 15 residues. The germline V gene has CDR1 GTSNPN and CDR2 SVGIG (reference sequence). The CDR3 is CAWSVLETRAGELFF. CDR3 nucleotides: TGTGCCTGGAGTGTACTAGAAACTAGGGCCGGGGAGCTGTTTTTT.

The chain is built from TRBV4-2 and TRBJ2-5; D is perhaps TRBD1 (5 bases). V lost 1 base and J lost 2, with 26 bases in between. The CDR3 sequence is 20 residues long. Germline V gene sequence: CDR1 LGHNA, CDR2 YNFKEQ. For the CDR3, the DNA is TGTGCCAGCAGCCAAGTGGGTCCCGTGGGTGGGGCCAGCGCTCAAGAGACCCAGTACTTC. As protein: CASSQVGPVGGASAQETQYF.

J is TRBJ2-7 and V is TRBV6-1; D is possibly TRBD1 (5 bases). The length of the CDR3 is 15 residues. CDR1 is MNHNS and CDR2 is SASEGT in the germline V gene. V lost 7 bases and J lost 5, with 21 bases in between. As DNA, the CDR3 is TGTGCCAGCAAGAAGGGGCAGGGATCGGTGGACGAGCAGTACTTC. Its translation: CASKKGQGSVDEQYF.

The genes are TRBV25-1 and TRBJ1-2, with 7 bases matching TRBD1. V lost 7 bases, J lost 2 bases, and 7 bases stayed unmatched. The length of the CDR3 is 14 residues. Per the germline V gene, CDR1 is MGHDK and CDR2 is SYGVNS. The CDR3 loop reads CASTATGPNYGYTF. CDR3 bases: TGTGCCAGCACCGCGACAGGGCCGAACTATGGCTACACCTTC.

The V gene is TRBV5-4, the J gene TRBJ2-1; 8 nucleotides match TRBD2. With V trimmed by 1 base and J by 8 bases, 14 bases remained unmatched. CDR1 SGHNT and CDR2 YYREEE come from the germline V gene (reference sequence). The CDR3 is 17 amino acids. The CDR3 is CASSLFGGLAKIDEQFF. The CDR3 bases are TGTGCCAGCAGCTTGTTCGGCGGACTAGCAAAAATCGATGAGCAGTTCTTC.

This chain joins TRBV10-3 and TRBJ1-1; TRBD1 matches at 8 bases. Germline CDR1 is ENHRY and CDR2 is SYGVKD. The CDR3 spans 15 residues. The ends lost 3 bases at V and 0 bases at J; junction bases unmatched: 3. The CDR3 loop is CAISEQGVMNTEAFF. In DNA form, the CDR3 reads TGTGCCATCAGTGAACAGGGGGTGATGAACACTGAAGCTTTCTTT.

This clone has just a few counts. J is TRBJ1-1 and V is TRBV5-1; 10 bases line up with TRBD1. V lost 4 bases, J lost 1 base, and 16 bases stayed unmatched. CDR1 is SGHRS and CDR2 is YFSETQ in the germline V gene. The CDR3 loop spans 19 amino acids. The CDR3 loop is CASSHGGQGVDQGNTEAFF. The CDR3, as DNA: TGCGCCAGCAGCCACGGCGGACAGGGGGTTGATCAAGGGAACACTGAAGCTTTCTTT.

In its sample, this clone was seen a few times. The CDR3 DNA is TGTGCCAGCAGGACAGTTAACACTGAAGCTTTCTTT. This encodes CASRTVNTEAFF. This chain uses TRBV6-5 with TRBJ1-1; D might be TRBD1 (5 bases). Trimming shortened V by 6 bases and J by 2 bases, and 7 bases separated the two germline ends. Germline V gene sequence: CDR1 MNHEY, CDR2 SVGAGI. The CDR3 is 12 residues long.

The chain combines TRBV9 with TRBJ2-5; 10 positions match TRBD1. CDR1 is SGDLS, CDR2 YYNGEE, per germline. The CDR3 loop spans 13 amino acids. The V gene end was trimmed by 4 bases and the J gene end by 6 bases; junction bases not matched to a gene: 3. CDR3 sequence: CASSRGQGKTQYF. The CDR3 DNA reads as TGTGCCAGCAGCAGGGGACAGGGGAAGACCCAGTACTTC. The full variable domain, in which reference TRBV9 and TRBJ2-5 provide the parts outside the CDR3, is DSGVTQTPKHLITATGQRVTLRCSPRSGDLSVYWYQQSLDQGLQFLIQYYNGEERAKGNILERFSAQQFPDLHSELNLSSLELGDSALYFCASSRGQGKTQYFGPGTRLLVL.

This rearrangement joins TRBV19 to TRBJ1-1; D is perhaps TRBD1 (5 bases). This CDR3 comprises 13 residues. Per germline, CDR1 LNHDA and CDR2 SQIVND (reference sequence). The germline V and J ends were trimmed by 7 bases and 8 bases, with 17 bases remaining between them. The CDR3 bases are TGTGCCAGTACCCCCCAGCGGGGGGGAGAAGCTTTCTTT. Protein sequence: CASTPQRGGEAFF.

The rearrangement uses TRBV9 and TRBJ2-3, with 8 bases aligning to TRBD2. Germline V gene sequence: CDR1 SGDLS, CDR2 YYNGEE. This CDR3 has 15 residues. J was trimmed by 4 bases and V by 6 bases; bases with no gene match: 10. This CDR3 reads CASNALAAGADTQYF. DNA of the CDR3: TGTGCCAGCAACGCACTAGCGGCAGGGGCAGATACGCAGTATTTT.

This clone showed up just a few times. The gene calls are TRBV5-1 and TRBJ2-1; D possibly corresponds to TRBD2 (7 bases). The CDR3 has 15 amino acids. The germline V and J ends were trimmed by 0 bases and 8 bases, with 15 bases remaining between them. Germline assignment: CDR1 SGHRS and CDR2 YFSETQ. The CDR3 reads CASSLEGGSWDEQFF. The CDR3 nucleotides are TGCGCCAGCAGCTTGGAGGGGGGGAGTTGGGATGAGCAGTTCTTC.

The chain is built from TRBV5-1 and TRBJ2-3; 9 bases map to TRBD1. V was clipped by 3 bases and J by 2 bases; unmatched bases: 4. The V gene's germline CDR1 is SGHRS and CDR2 YFSETQ. The CDR3 contains 15 residues. This chain's CDR3 is CASSSGQGITDTQYF. The CDR3 DNA sequence: TGCGCCAGCAGCTCAGGACAGGGGATCACAGATACGCAGTATTTT.

This clone was seen a handful of times. The rearrangement uses TRBV6-1 and TRBJ2-5; 8 positions agree with TRBD2. This CDR3 contains 14 residues. CDR1 and CDR2 (germline): MNHNS, SASEGT. V trimming: 8 bases; J trimming: 7 bases; junction bases outside the gene matches: 12. CDR3 nucleotides: TGTGCCAGCGGTCAAATGGCGGGGGGATCGACCCAGTACTTC. This sequence encodes CASGQMAGGSTQYF.

This clone was seen a handful of times. The DNA of the CDR3 is TGTGCCAGCAGCTTAGCGCGGGGCGGGAGCAACTACGAGCAGTACTTC. It encodes CASSLARGGSNYEQYF. V gene TRBV7-9 combines with J gene TRBJ2-7, with 7 bases fitting TRBD2. Germline values: CDR1 SEHNR, CDR2 FQNEAQ (reference sequence). J was trimmed by 3 bases and V by 0 bases; bases with no gene match: 8. The CDR3 is made up of 16 amino acids.

This clone turned up a few times. This sequence joins TRBV6-1 and TRBJ1-2; D is possibly TRBD1 (6 bases). The CDR3 covers 13 residues. V dropped 5 bases and J dropped 4 bases, with 11 bases sitting between them. Germline V gene data show CDR1 as MNHNS and CDR2 as SASEGT. The CDR3 loop reads CASSLQGSYGYTF. The CDR3, as DNA: TGTGCCAGCAGTCTACAGGGCTCCTATGGCTACACCTTC.

The chain employs TRBV7-9 and TRBJ2-4; D is possibly TRBD2 (6 bases). The CDR3 is 16 amino acids. Germline loops: CDR1 SEHNR, CDR2 FQNEAQ (reference sequence). V was cut by 4 bases and J by 1 base, with 14 bases left in between. In DNA form, the CDR3 reads TGTGCCAGCAGCTCACGGCCGGAGGGGGCCAAAAACATTCAGTACTTC. Translation gives CASSSRPEGAKNIQYF.

The table lists this clone with a few counts. The chain uses TRBV29-1 and TRBJ2-7; D not certain. The length of the CDR3 is 13 residues. V gave up 7 bases and J gave up 2 bases, with 15 bases separating them. Germline values: CDR1 SQVTM, CDR2 ANQGSEA. CDR3 sequence: CSATVSLTYEQYF. The CDR3 nucleotides are TGCAGCGCAACAGTAAGCTTAACCTACGAGCAGTACTTC.

This clone has a handful of counts. The rearrangement links TRBV15 to TRBJ2-7; possible D gene TRBD2, 5 bases. CDR3 length: 15 residues. Trimming removed 0 bases from V and 0 bases from J, with 9 bases in between. CDR1 LNHNV and CDR2 YYDKDF come from the germline V gene (reference sequence). CDR3 residues: CATSRDTRSSYEQYF. The CDR3 DNA sequence: TGTGCCACCAGCAGAGATACTAGGAGCTCCTACGAGCAGTACTTC.

This clone has only a few counts. This chain connects TRBV7-9 to TRBJ1-3; 7 bases map to TRBD1. Germline V gene lookup returns CDR1 SEHNR and CDR2 FQNEAQ (reference sequence). CDR3 length: 18 residues. Trimming at V came to 5 bases and at J to 4 bases, leaving 17 bases not matched to a gene. CDR3: CASSQTGERGISGNTIYF. The DNA of the CDR3 is TGTGCCAGCAGCCAAACAGGGGAGAGAGGAATAAGCGGAAACACCATATATTTT.